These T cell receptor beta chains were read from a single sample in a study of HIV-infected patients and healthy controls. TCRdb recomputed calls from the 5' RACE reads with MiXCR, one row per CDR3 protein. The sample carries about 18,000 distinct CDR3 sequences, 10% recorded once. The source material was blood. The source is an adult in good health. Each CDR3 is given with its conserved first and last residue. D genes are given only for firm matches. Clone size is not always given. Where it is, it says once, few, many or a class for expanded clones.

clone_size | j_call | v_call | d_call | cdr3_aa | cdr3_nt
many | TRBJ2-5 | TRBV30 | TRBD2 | CAWSGLAGGETQYF | TGTGCCTGGAGTGGACTAGCGGGCGGAGAGACCCAGTACTTC
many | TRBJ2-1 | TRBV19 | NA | CASSMGGYNEQFF | TGTGCCAGTAGTATGGGGGGCTACAATGAGCAGTTCTTC
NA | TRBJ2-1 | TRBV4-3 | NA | CASSQDPVPYNEQFF | TGCGCCAGCAGCCAAGATCCCGTCCCCTACAATGAGCAGTTCTTC
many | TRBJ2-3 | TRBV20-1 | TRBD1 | CSARDRASTDTQYF | TGCAGTGCTCGGGACAGGGCTAGCACAGATACGCAGTATTTT
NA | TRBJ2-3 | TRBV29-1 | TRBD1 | CSVTGTGGSDTQYF | TGCAGCGTTACCGGGACAGGGGGCTCAGATACGCAGTATTTT
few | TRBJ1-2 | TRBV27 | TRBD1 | CASRKGAEGYTF | TGTGCCAGCAGAAAGGGGGCGGAGGGCTACACCTTC
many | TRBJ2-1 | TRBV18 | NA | CASSPRAPLRGAVEQFF | TGTGCCAGCTCACCACGAGCCCCCCTCCGGGGGGCAGTTGAGCAGTTCTTC
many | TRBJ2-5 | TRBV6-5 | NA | CASKVVWAQETQYF | TGTGCCAGCAAAGTGGTCTGGGCTCAAGAGACCCAGTACTTC
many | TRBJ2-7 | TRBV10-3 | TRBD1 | CAITRQGGFYEQYF | TGTGCCATCACTAGACAGGGGGGTTTCTACGAGCAGTACTTC
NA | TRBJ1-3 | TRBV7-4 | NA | CAGQPSSGNTIYF | TGTGCAGGGCAGCCGAGCTCTGGAAACACCATATATTTT
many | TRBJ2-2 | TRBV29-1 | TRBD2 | CSVSIAGVTGELFF | TGCAGCGTGTCTATAGCGGGAGTCACCGGGGAGCTGTTTTTT
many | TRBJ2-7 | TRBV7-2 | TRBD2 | CASSDLAGGPRYEQYF | TGTGCCAGCAGCGATCTTGCGGGAGGGCCGAGGTACGAGCAGTACTTC
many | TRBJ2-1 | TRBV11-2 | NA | CASSFRDSHYNEQFF | TGTGCCAGCAGCTTCCGGGACTCACACTACAATGAGCAGTTCTTC
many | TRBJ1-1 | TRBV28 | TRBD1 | CASSSLNRGSEAFF | TGTGCCAGCAGTTCCCTTAACAGGGGCAGTGAAGCTTTCTTT
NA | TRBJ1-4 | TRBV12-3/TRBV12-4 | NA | CASSYTPNEKLFF | TGTGCCAGCAGTTACACCCCTAATGAAAAACTGTTTTTT
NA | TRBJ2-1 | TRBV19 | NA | CASSIQRNEQFF | TGTGCCAGTAGTATTCAACGGAATGAGCAGTTCTTC
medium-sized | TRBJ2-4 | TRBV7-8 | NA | CASSPNRQAKNIQYF | TGTGCCAGCAGCCCTAACAGGCAAGCCAAAAACATTCAGTACTTC
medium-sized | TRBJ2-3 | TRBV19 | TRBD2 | CASSNGTSDSDTQYF | TGTGCCAGTAGTAACGGGACTAGCGATTCAGATACGCAGTATTTT
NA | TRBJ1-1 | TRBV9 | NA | CASSPGTANTEAFF | TGTGCCAGCAGCCCTGGGACTGCGAACACTGAAGCTTTCTTT